This T cell receptor beta chain was captured by sequencing in a study of blood T cell repertoires in COVID-19. In this sample, this clone turned up once. The protocol was immunoSEQ multiplex PCR, while the TCRdb copy is restricted to in-frame clones and leaves out a portion. This table has roughly 360,000 clones, around 87% appearing once. All enrollees were roughly 18 to 89 years old and from about 24 US areas. Cohort assignment relied on participant-reported clinical history. Before being deemed recovered, Cohort 3 donors had two negative PCRs, clearance, or symptom resolution. Germline lookup yields CDR1 SGHTA and CDR2 FQGNSA. The trim removed 0 bases at V and 0 bases at J, leaving 2 bases unmatched. The CDR3 spans 15 residues.

The material sequenced was PBMCs or T cells enriched from blood (not recorded which). The genes are TRBV7-2 and TRBJ2-7; 7 bases are shared with TRBD1. This sequence originates from a man aged 25 to 45 who had recovered from COVID-19. CDR3 region: CASSLARQGSYEQYF. Here the CDR3 DNA reads TGTGCCAGCAGCTTAGCGAGACAGGGCTCCTACGAGCAGTACTTC.